These T cell receptor beta chains were read from a single sample in a study of a mutant IDH1 vaccine in newly diagnosed glioma. No antigen is known for these receptors. Using immunoSEQ multiplex PCR, the repertoire was profiled, and TCRdb retains in-frame clones only, with some absent. The table records 65,000 or so clones, around 83% of them present only once. This specimen consisted of PBMCs, obtained from a glioma patient whose treatment included an IDH1 peptide vaccine. Every receptor here comes from a man in his thirties or forties with glioma. The CDR3 runs from the conserved cysteine through the conserved F or W. A D gene is named only where the DNA matches it firmly. Not all rows give a size; the values are once, few, many and, for expanded clones, a class.

J	size	D	V	CDR3	DNA
TRBJ2-2	NA	NA	TRBV2	CASSGHTGELFF	TGTGCCAGCAGTGGACATACCGGGGAGCTGTTTTTT
TRBJ1-2	NA	TRBD1	TRBV19	CASSTPGQSHGYTF	TGTGCCAGTAGTACACCGGGACAGTCACATGGCTACACCTTC
TRBJ1-1	NA	TRBD1	TRBV11-2	CASSSSDRANTEAFF	TGTGCCAGCAGCTCCTCGGACAGGGCGAACACTGAAGCTTTCTTT
TRBJ1-4	NA	NA	TRBV6-5	CASSSSQGSNEKLFF	TGTGCCAGCAGTTCCTCACAGGGTTCCAATGAAAAACTGTTTTTT
TRBJ2-3	NA	NA	TRBV29-1	CSVEDRGWAQYF	TGCAGCGTTGAAGACCGAGGGTGGGCGCAGTATTTT
TRBJ1-6	NA	NA	TRBV5-1	CASSLVVRSYSPLHF	TGCGCCAGCAGCTTGGTGGTCAGGTCCTATTCACCCCTCCACTTT
TRBJ1-2	NA	NA	TRBV5-6	CASSLELGTPYGYTF	TGTGCCAGCAGCTTGGAACTCGGGACTCCCTATGGCTACACCTTC
TRBJ1-1	NA	TRBD1	TRBV6-5	CASSSHRQGNTEAFF	TGTGCCAGCAGTTCCCACCGACAGGGGAACACTGAAGCTTTCTTT
TRBJ2-7	NA	TRBD1	TRBV19	CASSLSDRVWDEQYF	TGTGCCAGTAGTCTCTCCGACAGGGTCTGGGACGAGCAGTACTTC
TRBJ2-7	few	TRBD2	TRBV4-1	CASSTQLAGGREQYF	TGCGCCAGTTCCACCCAACTAGCGGGGGGGCGGGAGCAGTACTTC
TRBJ1-4	NA	TRBD1	TRBV18	CASSRTGGNEKLFF	TGTGCCAGCTCAAGGACAGGGGGTAATGAAAAACTGTTTTTT
TRBJ1-1	NA	NA	TRBV19	CASSIMPSTEAFF	TGTGCCAGTAGTATTATGCCCAGCACTGAAGCTTTCTTT
TRBJ1-2	NA	NA	TRBV6-1	CASSPGMHWGYGYTF	TGTGCCAGCAGCCCAGGGATGCACTGGGGCTATGGCTACACCTTC
TRBJ2-5	NA	NA	TRBV11-2	CASSSDRDIQETQYF	TGTGCCAGCAGCTCCGACCGGGACATCCAAGAGACCCAGTACTTC
TRBJ2-7	NA	TRBD2	TRBV5-1	CASRISGGNYEQYF	TGCGCCAGCAGGATAAGCGGGGGGAACTACGAGCAGTACTTC
TRBJ1-6	NA	TRBD1	TRBV2	CASSVPGQGLSYNSPLHF	TGTGCCAGCAGTGTTCCGGGACAGGGCCTCTCCTATAATTCACCCCTCCACTTT
TRBJ2-7	few	NA	TRBV28	CASSLSSSYEQYF	TGTGCCAGCAGTTTATCGTCGAGCTACGAGCAGTACTTC
TRBJ2-2	NA	TRBD2	TRBV19	CASSMPPRLAGAWNTGELFF	TGTGCCAGTAGTATGCCCCCAAGACTAGCGGGGGCCTGGAACACCGGGGAGCTGTTTTTT
TRBJ2-1	NA	TRBD2	TRBV13	CASSLDPSGGEFDNEQFF	TGTGCCAGCAGCTTAGACCCTAGCGGGGGGGAGTTTGATAATGAGCAGTTCTTC
TRBJ1-2	NA	NA	TRBV18	CASLGALPNYSGYTF	TGTGCCAGCCTAGGGGCACTACCAAACTACAGTGGCTACACCTTC
TRBJ2-7	NA	NA	TRBV15	CATSRDRGYEQYF	TGTGCCACCAGCAGAGATCGGGGCTACGAGCAGTACTTC
TRBJ2-1	NA	NA	TRBV2	CASKGGSYNEQFF	TGTGCCAGCAAGGGGGGAAGCTACAATGAGCAGTTCTTC
TRBJ1-3	NA	NA	TRBV18	CASSTWDRASGNAIYF	TGTGCCAGCTCTACCTGGGATAGGGCGTCTGGAAACGCCATATATTTT
TRBJ2-7	NA	TRBD2	TRBV6-5	CASRRTSGRAYEQYF	TGTGCCAGCAGGCGAACTAGCGGGAGGGCCTACGAGCAGTACTTC
TRBJ1-2	NA	NA	TRBV9	CASSVGSLRGPYGYTF	TGTGCCAGCAGCGTAGGGAGTTTGCGGGGCCCCTATGGCTACACCTTC
TRBJ1-2	NA	TRBD1	TRBV27	CASSSQGTNYGYTF	TGTGCCAGCAGTTCACAGGGGACTAACTATGGCTACACCTTC
TRBJ1-6	NA	NA	TRBV6-6	CASSKDSNNSPLHF	TGTGCCAGCAGCAAGGACAGTAATAATTCACCCCTCCACTTT
TRBJ2-7	few	NA	TRBV28	CASSLTYEQYF	TGTGCCAGCAGTTTGACCTACGAGCAGTACTTC
TRBJ2-1	NA	NA	TRBV25-1	CASRPATGRHYNEQFF	TGTGCCAGCAGGCCCGCGACAGGCCGACACTACAATGAGCAGTTCTTC
TRBJ1-4	NA	NA	TRBV19	CASTSDRGYEKLFF	NA
TRBJ2-7	NA	TRBD1	TRBV7-9	CASSFAGTGESEQYF	TGTGCCAGCAGCTTTGCGGGGACAGGGGAGTCCGAGCAGTACTTC
TRBJ2-1	NA	TRBD2	TRBV14	CASSPTSAGAYSGGVSYNEQFF	TGTGCCAGCAGCCCTACCAGCGCAGGGGCGTATAGCGGGGGGGTGTCCTACAATGAGCAGTTCTTC
TRBJ2-7	NA	NA	TRBV10-3	CAISDPGQMISYEQYF	TGTGCCATCAGTGACCCAGGACAAATGATCTCCTACGAGCAGTACTTC
TRBJ2-3	NA	NA	TRBV29-1	CSVTGTQHTDTQYF	TGCAGCGTTACCGGGACTCAACACACAGATACGCAGTATTTT
TRBJ2-5	NA	NA	TRBV9	CASSVVAGAGETQYF	TGTGCCAGCAGCGTAGTTGCGGGGGCGGGAGAGACCCAGTACTTC
TRBJ2-7	NA	TRBD1	TRBV5-5	CASSLTGAINEQYF	TGTGCCAGCAGCTTGACAGGGGCGATCAACGAGCAGTACTTC
TRBJ2-5	once	TRBD2	TRBV7-2	CASSLAFVRGLAASETQYF	TGTGCCAGCAGCTTAGCATTCGTGCGGGGACTAGCGGCCTCAGAGACCCAGTACTTC
TRBJ2-5	NA	TRBD2	TRBV5-1	CASSIAGAQETQYF	TGCGCCAGCAGCATAGCGGGAGCCCAAGAGACCCAGTACTTC
TRBJ1-4	few	NA	TRBV4-1	CASRWEKLFF	TGCGCCTCCAGATGGGAAAAACTGTTTTTT
TRBJ1-1	few	NA	TRBV2	CASSDEGAWSLAFF	TGTGCCAGCAGTGACGAGGGCGCCTGGTCCCTAGCTTTCTTT
TRBJ1-2	NA	NA	TRBV13	CASSPQVYGYTF	TGTGCCAGCAGCCCCCAGGTCTATGGCTACACCTTC
TRBJ2-2	NA	TRBD1	TRBV28	CASRPGQGGSKLFF	TGTGCCAGCAGGCCGGGACAGGGTGGATCCAAGCTGTTTTTT
TRBJ1-3	NA	NA	TRBV7-6	CASSAEGGPRGNTIYF	TGTGCCAGCAGCGCGGAGGGTGGTCCCAGGGGAAACACCATATATTTT
TRBJ2-1	few	TRBD1	TRBV7-8	CASRLGQSYNEQFF	TGTGCCAGCAGATTGGGACAGTCCTACAATGAGCAGTTCTTC
TRBJ1-1	few	NA	TRBV5-6	CASSVREFTEAFF	TGTGCCAGCAGCGTCAGGGAGTTTACTGAAGCTTTCTTT
TRBJ1-1	NA	NA	TRBV6-4	CASSQGGRNTEAFF	TGTGCCAGCAGTCAGGGCGGAAGGAACACTGAAGCTTTCTTT
TRBJ2-3	once	NA	TRBV27	CASSLFRTDTQYF	TGTGCCAGCAGTTTGTTCCGGACAGATACGCAGTATTTT
TRBJ2-3	NA	NA	TRBV11-2	CASSLWDGTDTQYF	TGTGCCAGCAGCTTATGGGACGGCACAGATACGCAGTATTTT
TRBJ2-2	once	TRBD2	TRBV5-8	CARSREVGPGELFF	TGTGCCAGGTCTCGGGAGGTCGGGCCCGGGGAGCTGTTTTTT
TRBJ1-1	NA	TRBD1	TRBV6-5	CASSSTGTGGRTEAFF	TGTGCCAGCAGTTCAACCGGGACAGGGGGCCGGACTGAAGCTTTCTTT
TRBJ1-1	NA	NA	TRBV7-9	CASSSPMMNTEAFF	TGTGCCAGCAGCTCGCCTATGATGAACACTGAAGCTTTCTTT
TRBJ1-1	NA	NA	TRBV18	CASSPGGVEAFF	TGTGCCAGCTCACCGGGGGGGGTCGAAGCTTTCTTT